Following are 28 T cell receptor beta chains from one sample sequenced in a study of cytomegalovirus exposure and HLA in healthy donors. It was with 60 Vbeta and 13 Jbeta primers that the PCR ran. Method: immunoSEQ multiplex PCR; TCRdb's copy keeps in-frame clones and lacks some. The table has some 120,000 clones, 70% to 75% seen once. The sequencing sample was made of PBMCs. These receptors were collected from a woman between 18 and 29 years old in good health and CMV-seronegative.

This chain links TRBV5-5 with TRBJ2-2; 8 bases are shared with TRBD1. CDR3 size: 15 residues. Germline CDR1 is SGHKS and CDR2 is YYEKEE (reference sequence). Trimming removed 4 bases from V and 3 bases from J; junction bases left unmatched: 5. The CDR3 DNA reads as TGTGCCAGCAGCCCGACAGGGGTCTACACCGGGGAGCTGTTTTTT. Translated: CASSPTGVYTGELFF.

The chain combines TRBV10-1 with TRBJ1-1; D possibly corresponds to TRBD1 (5 bases). Germline assignment: CDR1 WNHNN and CDR2 SYGVQD (reference sequence). The CDR3 contains 14 residues. The V gene lost 4 bases and the J gene lost 6 bases, with 15 bases spanning the gap. The CDR3 here is CASSGGLVGAEAFF. CDR3 DNA: TGCGCCAGCAGTGGGGGACTAGTGGGCGCTGAAGCTTTCTTT.

This clone appeared a single time. V usage is TRBV28 and J usage is TRBJ1-1; 12 positions match TRBD1. This CDR3 region has 15 residues. V gave up 3 bases and J gave up 4 bases; unmatched junction bases: 3. Germline values: CDR1 MDHEN, CDR2 SYDVKM. CDR3 DNA: TGTGCCAGCAGTTTTGGGACAGGGGGCATCACTGAAGCTTTCTTT. Its protein is CASSFGTGGITEAFF.

The rearrangement links TRBV29-1 to TRBJ1-2; D not resolved. V lost 6 bases and J lost 0, with 5 bases in between. The CDR3 length is 11 residues. CDR1 SQVTM and CDR2 ANQGSEA come from the germline V gene. The CDR3 coding sequence is TGCAGCGTCGGGGCTAACTATGGCTACACCTTC. Amino acid sequence: CSVGANYGYTF.

This chain connects TRBV2 to TRBJ1-5, with a weak D call TRBD1 (6 bases). There are 17 residues in the CDR3. Per the germline V gene, CDR1 is SNHLY and CDR2 is FYNNEI. The V end was cut by 5 bases, the J end by 0 bases, with 17 bases between. This CDR3 reads CASSPGRQEDSNQPQHF. CDR3 DNA sequence: TGTGCCAGCAGTCCGGGGCGACAGGAGGATAGCAATCAGCCCCAGCATTTT.

CDR3 region: CASSEGAPVDQPQHF. CDR3 nucleotide sequence: TGTGCCAGCAGTGAAGGGGCCCCGGTCGATCAGCCCCAGCATTTT. This chain uses TRBV6-1 with TRBJ1-5; D is ambiguous. Looked up from germline, CDR1 is MNHNS and CDR2 is SASEGT. The CDR3 runs 15 residues. Trimming took 1 base from V and 5 from J, leaving 12 bases between them.

The genes are TRBV2 and TRBJ1-4; D remains ambiguous. The germline gives CDR1 SNHLY, CDR2 FYNNEI. The CDR3 consists of 16 residues. The germline V and J ends were trimmed by 1 base and 0 bases, with 9 bases remaining between them. CDR3 bases: TGTGCCAGCAGTGAAGGGAGGATTCCAACTAATGAAAAACTGTTTTTT. It yields the protein CASSEGRIPTNEKLFF.

A single count supports this clone. J is TRBJ2-1 and V is TRBV6-4; 10 positions agree with TRBD1. The germline CDR1 and CDR2 sequences are MRHNA and SNTAGT. The CDR3 length is 13 residues. With 6 bases clipped from V and 6 bases from J, the junction kept 2 bases outside the gene matches. The CDR3 loop reads CASSRTGGNEQFF. CDR3 nucleotides: TGTGCCAGCAGCAGGACAGGGGGCAATGAGCAGTTCTTC.

Note on this clone: Mismatch with germline at one junction end may stem from a read error. This chain uses TRBV2 with TRBJ2-7; TRBD1 aligns across 11 bases. This CDR3 is built from 14 residues. Germline CDR1 SNHLY, CDR2 FYNNEI. The CDR3 loop is CASREGTGGYEQYF. For the CDR3, the DNA is TGTGCCAGCAGGGAAGGGACAGGGGGCTACGAGCAGTACTTC.

CDR3 in DNA: TGTGCCAGCAGCGACAGGGGAGCTAATGAAAAACTGTTTTTT. It encodes CASSDRGANEKLFF. The chain has TRBV7-9 and TRBJ1-4, with 8 bases identical to TRBD1. CDR3 size: 14 residues. J lost 3 bases, V lost 5 bases, and 2 bases had no gene match. Germline assignment: CDR1 SEHNR and CDR2 FQNEAQ (reference sequence).

This chain links TRBV29-1 with TRBJ1-3; unclear D gene. The germline gives CDR1 SQVTM, CDR2 ANQGSEA. V was clipped by 0 bases and J by 4 bases, with 10 bases between them. CDR3 size: 14 residues. CDR3 region: CSVEDRKKGNTIYF. The CDR3 bases are TGCAGCGTTGAAGACAGGAAGAAAGGAAACACCATATATTTT.

The chain employs TRBV7-9 and TRBJ1-4; 10 nucleotides match TRBD1. Germline loops: CDR1 SEHNR, CDR2 FQNEAQ (reference sequence). The CDR3 sequence is 16 residues long. Unmatched junction bases numbered 6, after V lost 0 bases and J lost 8 bases. This CDR3 reads CASSLAPTGGREKLFF. The CDR3 bases are TGTGCCAGCAGCTTAGCGCCGACAGGGGGCAGGGAAAAACTGTTTTTT. Full variable domain (outside the CDR3, taken from reference TRBV7-9 and TRBJ1-4): DTGVSQNPRHKITKRGQNVTFRCDPISEHNRLYWYRQTLGQGPEFLTYFQNEAQLEKSRLLSDRFSAERPKGSFSTLEIQRTEQGDSAMYLCASSLAPTGGREKLFFGSGTQLSVL.

The rearrangement joins TRBV5-1 to TRBJ1-2; 7 bases fit TRBD1. V shed 4 bases, J shed 6 bases, and the junction held 3 bases outside the gene matches. Germline CDR1 reads SGHRS; CDR2 reads YFSETQ. The CDR3 contains 12 residues. In DNA form, the CDR3 reads TGCGCCAGCAGCAGTCAGGGGGATGGCTACACCTTC. Amino acid sequence: CASSSQGDGYTF.

The chain uses TRBV6-5 and TRBJ2-7, with D perhaps TRBD2 (6 bases). CDR1 and CDR2 from the germline V gene are MNHEY and SVGAGI. This CDR3 has 13 residues. V was shortened by 8 bases and J by 4 bases, with 15 bases between the two germline ends. CDR3 sequence reads: CASSVLGGYEQYF. The CDR3 nucleotides read TGTGCCAGCTCGGTGCTGGGGGGTTACGAGCAGTACTTC.

The gene calls are TRBV5-1 and TRBJ2-2, with TRBD2 as a possible D gene (5 bases). V dropped 1 base and J dropped 5 bases, with 12 bases sitting between them. The germline V gene has CDR1 SGHRS and CDR2 YFSETQ. The CDR3 consists of 15 residues. The CDR3 here is CASSLQVTGTGELFF. The CDR3 nucleotides read TGCGCCAGCAGCTTGCAGGTTACGGGGACCGGGGAGCTGTTTTTT.

This clone was observed a few times. The rearrangement uses TRBV6-5 and TRBJ2-2, with D perhaps TRBD1 (6 bases). The CDR3 extends over 14 amino acids. The V gene lost 7 bases and the J gene lost 4 bases, with 13 bases spanning the gap. Germline loops: CDR1 MNHEY, CDR2 SVGAGI. In DNA, the CDR3 is TGTGCCAGCAAATTCACAGGGAGCACCGGGGAGCTGTTTTTT. This gives the protein CASKFTGSTGELFF.

V gene TRBV10-1 combines with J gene TRBJ1-5, with no clear D. Germline lookup yields CDR1 WNHNN and CDR2 SYGVQD (reference sequence). This CDR3 contains 13 residues. Trimming removed 2 bases at V and 5 bases at J, with 7 bases between. In DNA, the CDR3 is TGCGCCAGCAGTGAGGATAGATATCAGCCCCAGCATTTT. Its translation is CASSEDRYQPQHF.

Here the CDR3 DNA reads TGTGCCAGTAGCCCGGCGGTAGCGGGGAGTTACGAGCAGTACTTC. As protein: CASSPAVAGSYEQYF. The rearrangement uses TRBV19 and TRBJ2-7; 8 bases match TRBD2. Germline CDR1 reads LNHDA; CDR2 reads SQIVND (reference sequence). This CDR3 contains 15 residues. The trim removed 6 bases at V and 4 bases at J, leaving 11 bases unmatched.

The V call is TRBV6-1, the J call TRBJ2-1; 7 bases fit TRBD1. Germline V lookup: CDR1 MNHNS, CDR2 SASEGT. This CDR3 contains 12 residues. The ends lost 7 bases at V and 4 bases at J; junction bases unmatched: 1. CDR3 sequence reads: CASTTGYNEQFF. CDR3 coding DNA: TGTGCCAGCACGACAGGGTACAATGAGCAGTTCTTC.

This rearrangement joins TRBV9 to TRBJ1-4; D may be TRBD1 (5 bases). Germline-derived CDR1 and CDR2 are SGDLS and YYNGEE. The CDR3 sequence is 15 residues long. The V end lost 0 bases, the J end lost 3 bases, and 9 bases lay between the germline ends. DNA for the CDR3: TGTGCCAGCAGCGTAGAGGGGATAGCTAATGAAAAACTGTTTTTT. Translating gives CASSVEGIANEKLFF.

This chain uses TRBV25-1 with TRBJ1-2; TRBD1 aligns across 10 bases. In germline, CDR1 is MGHDK, CDR2 SYGVNS. The CDR3 is 13 residues long. Trimming at V came to 7 bases and at J to 6 bases, leaving 5 bases not matched to a gene. The CDR3 loop reads CASKGQGIDGYTF. CDR3 DNA: TGTGCCAGCAAGGGACAGGGGATCGATGGCTACACCTTC.

DNA for the CDR3: TGTGCCTGGAGTGGGCAGCGGGGGGCCACCGGGGAGCTGTTTTTT. Translating it yields CAWSGQRGATGELFF. The chain couples TRBV30 to TRBJ2-2, with 9 bases aligning to TRBD2. V shed 1 base and J 4 bases; nucleotides not matched to a gene: 4. The length of the CDR3 is 15 residues. Germline CDR1 is GTSNPN and CDR2 is SVGIG (reference sequence). The variable domain in full, completed from reference TRBV30 and TRBJ2-2, reads SQTIHQWPATLVQPVGSPLSLECTVEGTSNPNLYWYRQAAGRGLQLLFYSVGIGQISSEVPQNLSASRPQDRQFILSSKKLLLSDSGFYLCAWSGQRGATGELFFGEGSRLTVL.

The J gene is TRBJ1-2, the V gene TRBV10-2; D unclear. V was trimmed by 0 bases and J by 10 bases, leaving 12 bases between them. This CDR3 region has 13 residues. Germline lookup yields CDR1 WSHSY and CDR2 SAAADI. CDR3 in DNA: TGCGCCAGCAGTGAGTCGAACCAGACACCCTACACCTTC. Encoded protein: CASSESNQTPYTF.

This sequence joins TRBV7-6 and TRBJ2-7; D perhaps matches TRBD1 (8 bases). The germline gives CDR1 SGHVS, CDR2 FNYEAQ. The CDR3 totals 16 residues. V was trimmed by 2 bases and J by 3 bases, leaving 17 bases between them. The chain's CDR3 is CASSLLDRGGFYEQYF. The CDR3 DNA reads as TGTGCCAGCAGCTTATTAGACAGGGGAGGGTTCTACGAGCAGTACTTC.

V and J are TRBV15 and TRBJ1-3, with D possibly TRBD1 on 6 matching bases. Deletions cut 0 bases from V and 0 bases from J, with 21 bases between. The CDR3 totals 20 residues. Germline-derived CDR1 and CDR2 are LNHNV and YYDKDF (reference sequence). The DNA for the CDR3 is TGTGCCACCAGCAGAGACTCAGGGAGAAGGGGGTCTATCTCTGGAAACACCATATATTTT. Translated, it gives CATSRDSGRRGSISGNTIYF.

There are a few counts of this clone. The CDR3 sequence: CASASSDRSAGELFF. CDR3 in DNA: TGTGCCTCAGCGTCCTCGGACAGGAGCGCCGGGGAGCTGTTTTTT. The V and J genes are TRBV7-9 and TRBJ2-2, with 7 bases lining up with TRBD1. CDR3 length: 15 amino acids. Germline loops: CDR1 SEHNR, CDR2 FQNEAQ (reference sequence). V lost 11 bases to trimming and J lost 6 bases; unmatched junction nucleotides: 15.

The chain combines TRBV7-9 with TRBJ2-5, with a possible D match to TRBD1 (5 bases). V lost 3 bases and J 5 bases, leaving 16 bases between the germline ends. The CDR3 is 15 residues long. The V gene's germline CDR1 is SEHNR and CDR2 FQNEAQ (reference sequence). CDR3: CASSFAFGAGETQYF. In DNA, the CDR3 is TGTGCCAGCAGCTTTGCGTTTGGGGCCGGGGAGACCCAGTACTTC.

The chain has TRBV28 and TRBJ1-4; the D is unclear. Trimming stripped 5 bases from V and 0 bases from J, with 16 bases between. The length of the CDR3 is 17 residues. Per germline, CDR1 MDHEN and CDR2 SYDVKM. The chain's CDR3 is CASSEAGFGATNEKLFF. As DNA, the CDR3 is TGTGCCAGCAGTGAGGCGGGTTTTGGGGCAACTAATGAAAAACTGTTTTTT.